This TCR beta chain stems from a study of blood T cell repertoires in COVID-19. The overall study: Sites across the United States, Italy and Spain contributed samples from acute and convalescent COVID-19.

How the authors handled the data: Amplification from reference gene primers served as the basis for estimated nucleated cell counts. Assay used: immunoSEQ multiplex PCR; TCRdb lists only in-frame clones, some missing. Clone size and the V and J calls come from that table; the DNA yielded D and trimming. The sample includes approximately 53,000 clones, around nine tenths of them seen just once. This clone was seen only a few times. V lost 5 bases and J 7 bases, leaving 11 bases between the germline ends. The CDR3 loop spans 13 amino acids. The sample taken for sequencing was peripheral blood. V gene TRBV12-3 or TRBV12-4 combines with J gene TRBJ2-2; a weak D match, TRBD2 (5 bases). The source is an elderly woman with acute or convalescent COVID-19. The CDR3: CASSANGDGELFF. DNA of the CDR3: TGTGCCAGCAGTGCTAACGGGGACGGGGAGCTGTTTTTT.